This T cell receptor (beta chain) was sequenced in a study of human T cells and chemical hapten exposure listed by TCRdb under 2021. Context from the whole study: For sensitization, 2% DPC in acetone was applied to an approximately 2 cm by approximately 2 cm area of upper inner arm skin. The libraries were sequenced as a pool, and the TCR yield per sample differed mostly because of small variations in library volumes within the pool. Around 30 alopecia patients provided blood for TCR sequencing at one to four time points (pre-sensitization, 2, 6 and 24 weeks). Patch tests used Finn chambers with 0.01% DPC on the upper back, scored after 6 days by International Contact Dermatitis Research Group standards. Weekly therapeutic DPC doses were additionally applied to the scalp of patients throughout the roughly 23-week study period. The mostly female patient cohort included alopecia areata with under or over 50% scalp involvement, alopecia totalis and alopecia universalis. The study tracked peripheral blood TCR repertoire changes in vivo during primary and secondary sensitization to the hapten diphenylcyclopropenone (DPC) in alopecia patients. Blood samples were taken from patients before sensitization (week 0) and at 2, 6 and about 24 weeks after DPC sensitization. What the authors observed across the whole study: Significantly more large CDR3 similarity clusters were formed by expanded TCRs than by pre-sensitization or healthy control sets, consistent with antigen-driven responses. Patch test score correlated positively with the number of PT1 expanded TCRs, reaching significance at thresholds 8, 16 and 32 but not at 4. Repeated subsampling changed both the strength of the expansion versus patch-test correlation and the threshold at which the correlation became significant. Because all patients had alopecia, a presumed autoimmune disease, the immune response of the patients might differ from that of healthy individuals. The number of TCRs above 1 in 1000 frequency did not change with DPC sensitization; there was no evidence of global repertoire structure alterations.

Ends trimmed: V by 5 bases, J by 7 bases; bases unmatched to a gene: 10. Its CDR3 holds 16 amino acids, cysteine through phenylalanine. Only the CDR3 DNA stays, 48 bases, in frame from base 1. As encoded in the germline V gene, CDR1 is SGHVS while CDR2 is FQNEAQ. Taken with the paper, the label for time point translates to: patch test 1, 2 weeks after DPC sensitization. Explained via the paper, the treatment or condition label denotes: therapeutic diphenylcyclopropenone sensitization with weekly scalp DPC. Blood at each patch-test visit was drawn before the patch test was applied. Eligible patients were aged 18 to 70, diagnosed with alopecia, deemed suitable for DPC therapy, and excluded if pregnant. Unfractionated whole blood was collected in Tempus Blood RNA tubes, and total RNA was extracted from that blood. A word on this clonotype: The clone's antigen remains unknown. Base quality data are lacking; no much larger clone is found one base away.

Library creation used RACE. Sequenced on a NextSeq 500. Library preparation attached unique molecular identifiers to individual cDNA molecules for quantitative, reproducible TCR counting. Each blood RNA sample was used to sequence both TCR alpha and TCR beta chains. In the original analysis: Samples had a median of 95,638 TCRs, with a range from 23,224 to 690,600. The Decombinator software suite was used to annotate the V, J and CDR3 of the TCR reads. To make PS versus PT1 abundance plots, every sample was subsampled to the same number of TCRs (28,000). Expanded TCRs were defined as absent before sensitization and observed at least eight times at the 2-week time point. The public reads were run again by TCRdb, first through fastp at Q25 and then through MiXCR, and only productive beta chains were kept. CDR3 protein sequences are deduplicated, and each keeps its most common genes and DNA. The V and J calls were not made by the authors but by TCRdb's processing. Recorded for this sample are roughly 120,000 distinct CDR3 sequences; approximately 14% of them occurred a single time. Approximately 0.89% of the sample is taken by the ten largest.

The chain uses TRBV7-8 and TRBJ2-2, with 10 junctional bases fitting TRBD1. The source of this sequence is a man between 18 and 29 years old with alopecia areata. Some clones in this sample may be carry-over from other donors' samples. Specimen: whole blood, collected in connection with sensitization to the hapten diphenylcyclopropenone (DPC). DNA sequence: TGTGCCAGCAGCAGGGAGGACAGGGGGAATGGCGGGGAGCTGTTTTTT. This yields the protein CASSREDRGNGGELFF.